A few counts support the clone carrying this TCR beta chain. Trimming took off 7 bases at V and 4 bases at J, with 11 bases between the two ends. The germline gives CDR1 SQVTM, CDR2 ANQGSEA. There are 12 residues in the CDR3. The data were obtained in a study of blood T cell repertoires in COVID-19. On the study more broadly: Researchers got acute and convalescent COVID-19 samples from the United States, Italy and Spain. T cells, B-cell-depleted T cells, or PBMCs supplied cDNA or gDNA.

In the original workflow: Nucleated cell number was recorded as an estimate derived from reference gene primer amplification. Only in-frame clones appear in the TCRdb table, and some are missing; sequencing was by immunoSEQ multiplex PCR. Clone size and V and J calls were adopted from that table, with D and trimming inferred from the DNA. The table shows around 700,000 clones, with around 90% occurring only once. The V gene is TRBV29-1, the J gene TRBJ1-3; possible D gene TRBD1, 6 bases. The specimen was peripheral blood. The sequence was collected from a woman aged 18-30 years with acute or convalescent COVID-19. This CDR3 reads CSAGQPGNTIYF. As DNA, the CDR3 is TGCAGCGCCGGACAGCCAGGAAACACCATATATTTT.